The rows below give T cell receptor beta chains drawn from one sample of a study of OX40 agonist ivuxolimab in advanced cancers. Measured with immunoSEQ multiplex PCR; TCRdb has only the in-frame clones, and not every one. The table lists around 80,000 clones, 65% to 85% of them singletons. The sample in question was CD4+ or CD8+ T cells sorted from blood, obtained in a trial of the OX40 agonist ivuxolimab. These receptors originate from an adult with an advanced solid tumor such as melanoma, head and neck, liver or kidney cancer. CDR3s include the opening cysteine and the closing phenylalanine or tryptophan. The D gene is left open where the match is weak. Where a row states a size, it is once, few, many or the class of an expanded clone; other rows omit it.

cdr3_nt	cdr3_aa	clone_size	v_call	j_call	d_call
TGTGCCAGCAGTCCCGGACTAGCGGATACTAGCACAGATACGCAGTATTTT	CASSPGLADTSTDTQYF	.	TRBV27	TRBJ2-3	TRBD2
TGTGCCAGCAGCTTAAGGGGGCAGCCCCAGCATTTT	CASSLRGQPQHF	.	TRBV5-8	TRBJ1-5	.
TGTGCCAGCAGCGTCCGAGCGGGAGTCTCCTACAATGAGCAGTTCTTC	CASSVRAGVSYNEQFF	few	TRBV11-2	TRBJ2-1	TRBD2
TGTGCCAGCAGTTATGGTACGAACATGAACACTGAAGCTTTCTTT	CASSYGTNMNTEAFF	.	TRBV6-5	TRBJ1-1	.
TGTGCCAGCAGTGTTCGGCAGGGGGCAGGTACCGGGGAGCTGTTTTTT	CASSVRQGAGTGELFF	.	TRBV2	TRBJ2-2	TRBD1
TGCAGTGCTAGGGATAACTATGGCTACACCTTC	CSARDNYGYTF	.	TRBV20-1	TRBJ1-2	.
TGCGCCAGCAGCCAAGAAGAGGGACAGCCCCAGCATTTT	CASSQEEGQPQHF	.	TRBV4-1	TRBJ1-5	.
TGCGCCAGCAGCCAGGATCCGCACAGGGGGAGCGGTTCTAATGAAAAACTGTTTTTT	CASSQDPHRGSGSNEKLFF	.	TRBV4-1	TRBJ1-4	TRBD1
TGTGCCAGCAAAGCCTATACCTCTGGGGCCAACGTCCTGACTTTC	CASKAYTSGANVLTF	.	TRBV2	TRBJ2-6	.
TGCACCAGCAGCCAAGAAAGAAACAGGAACTATGGCTACACCTTC	CTSSQERNRNYGYTF	.	TRBV1	TRBJ1-2	.
TGTGCCAGCAGTGGGATGTACTACGAGCAGTACTTC	CASSGMYYEQYF	.	TRBV2	TRBJ2-7	.
TGCGCCAGCAGCCCTGGTACCGGGCGAAACTATGGCTACACCTTC	CASSPGTGRNYGYTF	.	TRBV5-1	TRBJ1-2	.
TGTGCCAGCAGCTTAGGATGGGCGACAGGGAATGGCTACACCTTC	CASSLGWATGNGYTF	.	TRBV7-9	TRBJ1-2	TRBD1
TGCGCCAGCAGCTTGGCCACTAGGGTCCGTTACAATGAGCAGTTCTTC	CASSLATRVRYNEQFF	.	TRBV5-1	TRBJ2-1	.
TGTGCCAGCAGCTTAGGGCTAGCGGGGGCAAATGAGCAGTTCTTC	CASSLGLAGANEQFF	.	TRBV11-3	TRBJ2-1	TRBD2
TGCGCCAGCAGCTCGGGGGTCGGGGGCGCTGAAGCTTTCTTT	CASSSGVGGAEAFF	.	TRBV5-1	TRBJ1-1	.